Listed below are T cell receptor beta chains from one sample, sequenced in a study of identical twins. TCRdb analysed the 5' RACE reads with MiXCR anew, one entry per CDR3 protein. The sample holds 1.5 million to 2 million distinct CDR3 sequences, about 31% seen once. Sequencing used cord blood. These receptors all stem from a newborn girl in good health. The CDR3 runs from the conserved cysteine through the conserved F or W. Fields, in order: D gene, clone size, J gene, V gene, CDR3 DNA, CDR3 protein. D genes are given only for firm matches. Clone size appears in some rows only: once, few, many, or a class for an expanded clone.

D gene: NA; clone size: NA; J gene: TRBJ1-1; V gene: TRBV13; CDR3 DNA: TGTGCCAGCAGCCACCGGGACATTGAAGCTTTCTTT; CDR3 protein: CASSHRDIEAFF
D gene: NA; clone size: many; J gene: TRBJ2-3; V gene: TRBV5-6; CDR3 DNA: TGTGCCAGCAGCCGACGGATTTCCCCTAGCACAGATACGCAGTATTTT; CDR3 protein: CASSRRISPSTDTQYF
D gene: TRBD2; clone size: NA; J gene: TRBJ2-1; V gene: TRBV27; CDR3 DNA: TGTGCCAGCAGCCCTCTAGTGCCTAGCGGGGGAAATGAGCAGTTCTTC; CDR3 protein: CASSPLVPSGGNEQFF
D gene: TRBD1; clone size: NA; J gene: TRBJ2-7; V gene: TRBV28; CDR3 DNA: TGTGCCAGCAGTTCCCACGCCGGGCGGGACAGGGGATACGAGCAGTACTTC; CDR3 protein: CASSSHAGRDRGYEQYF
D gene: NA; clone size: few; J gene: TRBJ2-7; V gene: TRBV12-3/TRBV12-4; CDR3 DNA: TGTGCCAGCAGTTTAAAGATCAGCTCCTACGAGCAGTACTTC; CDR3 protein: CASSLKISSYEQYF
D gene: NA; clone size: NA; J gene: TRBJ2-3; V gene: TRBV6-5; CDR3 DNA: TGTGCCAGCAGTTACACCTACAGGGGAGGAGGCACAGATACGCAGTATTTT; CDR3 protein: CASSYTYRGGGTDTQYF
D gene: NA; clone size: few; J gene: TRBJ2-3; V gene: TRBV20-1; CDR3 DNA: TGCAGTGCTCCAAGGGGTTTCTGGACAGATACGCAGTATTTT; CDR3 protein: CSAPRGFWTDTQYF
D gene: NA; clone size: few; J gene: TRBJ2-7; V gene: TRBV20-1; CDR3 DNA: TGCAGCCAGGATCCCTACGAGCAGTACTTC; CDR3 protein: CSQDPYEQYF
D gene: TRBD1; clone size: NA; J gene: TRBJ1-6; V gene: TRBV20-1; CDR3 DNA: TGCAGTGCTAGAGACCCGGGACAGGTCCATAATTCACCCCTCCACTTT; CDR3 protein: CSARDPGQVHNSPLHF
D gene: NA; clone size: many; J gene: TRBJ1-1; V gene: TRBV10-3; CDR3 DNA: TGTGCCATCAGTGAGGGGGGGACTGAAGCTTTCTTT; CDR3 protein: CAISEGGTEAFF
D gene: NA; clone size: many; J gene: TRBJ2-7; V gene: TRBV27; CDR3 DNA: TGTGCCAGCAGTTTAAGTAGTCAACAGAACTACGAGCAGTACTTC; CDR3 protein: CASSLSSQQNYEQYF
D gene: NA; clone size: few; J gene: TRBJ2-3; V gene: TRBV30; CDR3 DNA: TGTGCCTGGAGTGTACGCAGGGTTCAGTATTTT; CDR3 protein: CAWSVRRVQYF
D gene: NA; clone size: NA; J gene: TRBJ2-2; V gene: TRBV24-1; CDR3 DNA: TGTGCCACCAGTGATTTGAAGGACACCGGGGAGCTGTTTTTT; CDR3 protein: CATSDLKDTGELFF
D gene: NA; clone size: few; J gene: TRBJ2-1; V gene: TRBV7-2; CDR3 DNA: TGTGCCAGCAGCTTACGGCCCTATAGCGGAAATGAGCAGTTCTTC; CDR3 protein: CASSLRPYSGNEQFF
D gene: NA; clone size: few; J gene: TRBJ2-3; V gene: TRBV12-3/TRBV12-4; CDR3 DNA: TGTGCCAGCAGGTACCGGACAGCTCCTAGCACAGATACGCAGTATTTT; CDR3 protein: CASRYRTAPSTDTQYF
D gene: TRBD2; clone size: NA; J gene: TRBJ2-7; V gene: TRBV11-2; CDR3 DNA: TGTGCCAGCAGCTTTTCGGGGGGGCCGAGCGATGAGCAGTACTTC; CDR3 protein: CASSFSGGPSDEQYF
D gene: NA; clone size: few; J gene: TRBJ2-7; V gene: TRBV12-3/TRBV12-4; CDR3 DNA: TGTGCCAGCAGGCCACAGGGCCACGAGCAGTACTTC; CDR3 protein: CASRPQGHEQYF